The next 30 T cell receptor beta chains were all read from a single sample in a study of T cell responses to AZD1222 COVID-19 vaccine. Libraries were prepared by immunoSEQ multiplex PCR; TCRdb keeps only in-frame clonotypes and omits some of them. There are some 70,000 clones in the sample; 75% to 90% occur only once, and 11% to 15% lies in the top ten. Material: peripheral blood, obtained 28 days after the second AZD1222 dose. The receptors here all came from an adult who received the AZD1222 COVID-19 vaccine.

The genes are TRBV2 and TRBJ1-2; no definite D call. CDR1 and CDR2 (germline): SNHLY, FYNNEI. There are 15 residues in the CDR3. V gave up 0 bases and J gave up 14 bases, with 22 bases separating them. CDR3 bases: TGTGCCAGCAGTGAAGCGAGTTTGTCTTCAAACCGATTAACCTTC. It specifies CASSEASLSSNRLTF.

This clone is a singleton in its sample. The chain recombines TRBV7-2 with TRBJ1-1; 7 nucleotides line up with TRBD1. The CDR3 is 19 residues long. Losses at the gene ends were 1 base for V and 5 bases for J; bases not matched to a gene: 19. The germline V gene encodes CDR1 SGHTA and CDR2 FQGNSA. The DNA of the CDR3 is TGTGCCAGCAGCTTAGGAAGGGGGCCACCCCTTTTTGGGTATACTGAAGCTTTCTTT. Encoded protein: CASSLGRGPPLFGYTEAFF.

The J gene is TRBJ2-3, the V gene TRBV4-3; D not resolved. The ends were cut back, 1 base at V and 0 bases at J, with 11 bases in the middle. Germline CDR1 is LGHNA and CDR2 is YSLEER. The CDR3 has 16 residues. CDR3 in amino acids: CASSQGWGGSTDTQYF. CDR3 DNA sequence: TGCGCCAGCAGCCAAGGTTGGGGTGGTAGCACAGATACGCAGTATTTT.

The chain recombines TRBV20-1 with TRBJ2-3; D not certain. The CDR3 consists of 9 residues. Trimming pared 6 bases from V and 7 bases from J, leaving 5 bases between. Germline-derived CDR1 and CDR2 are DFQATT and SNEGSKA (reference sequence). The CDR3, as DNA: TGCAGTGCGCCTAATACGCAGTATTTT. This gives the protein CSAPNTQYF.

This chain uses TRBV2 with TRBJ2-3, with TRBD1 matching over 8 bases. The CDR3 is 14 residues long. The germline CDR1 and CDR2 sequences are SNHLY and FYNNEI. With V trimmed by 3 bases and J by 7 bases, 6 bases remained unmatched. The CDR3 sequence is CASSEDRAGNTQYF. CDR3 DNA: TGTGCCAGCAGTGAGGACAGGGCGGGGAATACGCAGTATTTT.

This chain joins TRBV30 and TRBJ1-6; TRBD1 aligns across 10 bases. Germline values: CDR1 GTSNPN, CDR2 SVGIG (reference sequence). V was clipped by 0 bases and J by 7 bases; unmatched bases: 0. This CDR3 is built from 14 residues. The CDR3 DNA reads as TGTGCCTGGAGTGTGGGACAGGGGAATTCACCCCTCCACTTT. Residues: CAWSVGQGNSPLHF. The full variable domain, in which reference TRBV30 and TRBJ1-6 provide the parts outside the CDR3, is SQTIHQWPATLVQPVGSPLSLECTVEGTSNPNLYWYRQAAGRGLQLLFYSVGIGQISSEVPQNLSASRPQDRQFILSSKKLLLSDSGFYLCAWSVGQGNSPLHFGNGTRLTVT.

The J gene is TRBJ2-7, the V gene TRBV9; no clear D. Trimming stripped 6 bases from V and 3 bases from J, with 13 bases between. CDR1 SGDLS and CDR2 YYNGEE come from the germline V gene. The CDR3 sequence is 13 residues long. The CDR3: CASNRGGSYEQYF. The CDR3 DNA reads TGTGCCAGCAACCGAGGCGGTAGCTACGAGCAGTACTTC. The full variable domain, completed using reference TRBV9 and TRBJ2-7, is DSGVTQTPKHLITATGQRVTLRCSPRSGDLSVYWYQQSLDQGLQFLIQYYNGEERAKGNILERFSAQQFPDLHSELNLSSLELGDSALYFCASNRGGSYEQYFGPGTRLTVT.

The rearrangement links TRBV30 to TRBJ2-2, with TRBD2 matching 10 bases. J gave up 5 bases and V 0 bases, and 12 bases lay outside the gene matches. The CDR3 spans 18 residues. Germline values: CDR1 GTSNPN, CDR2 SVGIG (reference sequence). The DNA of the CDR3 is TGTGCCTGGAGTGTATTCGGGTACGGTAGCGGGGGGACCGGGGAGCTGTTTTTT. Protein sequence: CAWSVFGYGSGGTGELFF. The complete variable domain, with remaining parts taken from reference TRBV30 and TRBJ2-2, reads SQTIHQWPATLVQPVGSPLSLECTVEGTSNPNLYWYRQAAGRGLQLLFYSVGIGQISSEVPQNLSASRPQDRQFILSSKKLLLSDSGFYLCAWSVFGYGSGGTGELFFGEGSRLTVL.

The chain joins TRBV14 to TRBJ1-1; D unresolved. Trimming took 4 bases from V and 3 from J, leaving 6 bases between them. Germline CDR1 SGHDN, CDR2 FVKESK. The CDR3 is made up of 12 amino acids. In DNA, the CDR3 is TGTGCCAGCAGCCCGGTCTACACTGAAGCTTTCTTT. Its protein is CASSPVYTEAFF.

This clone was counted a few times. The chain uses TRBV28 and TRBJ1-1, with 7 bases matching TRBD1. Germline CDR1 reads MDHEN; CDR2 reads SYDVKM. The junction had 8 bases not matched to a gene; V was cut back by 8 bases and J by 5 bases. CDR3 length equals 13 residues. CDR3: CASPATGQTEAFF. For the CDR3, the DNA is TGTGCCAGCCCGGCGACAGGGCAAACTGAAGCTTTCTTT.

The chain employs TRBV11-3 and TRBJ1-1; possible D gene TRBD1, 6 bases. Germline V gene sequence: CDR1 SGHNT, CDR2 YENEEA. The CDR3 runs to 13 residues. The V and J ends lost 5 bases and 3 bases respectively, with 10 bases between them. CDR3 bases: TGTGCCAGCAGCCAGACAGGTCACACTGAAGCTTTCTTT. This translates into CASSQTGHTEAFF.

The chain couples TRBV6-2 or TRBV6-3 to TRBJ1-2, with 8 positions matching TRBD1. With 7 bases clipped from V and 6 bases from J, the junction kept 7 bases outside the gene matches. The CDR3 totals 13 residues. Germline CDR1 is MNHEY and CDR2 is SVGEGT. The CDR3 protein is CASTPGGANGYTF. CDR3 DNA: TGTGCCAGCACCCCAGGGGGCGCGAATGGCTACACCTTC.

CDR3 region: CASSEGRQGEKLFF. CDR3 DNA sequence: TGTGCCAGCAGTGAAGGACGGCAGGGCGAAAAACTGTTTTTT. The rearrangement joins TRBV25-1 to TRBJ1-4; the D gene is possibly TRBD1 (5 bases). The CDR3 is 14 amino acids. Trimming removed 2 bases from V and 8 bases from J, with 12 bases in between. Germline V gene data show CDR1 as MGHDK and CDR2 as SYGVNS.

The V and J genes are TRBV6-5 and TRBJ2-1, with a possible D match to TRBD2 (5 bases). Deletions cut 6 bases from V and 9 bases from J, with 21 bases between. Germline V gene sequence: CDR1 MNHEY, CDR2 SVGAGI. The CDR3 loop spans 15 amino acids. The CDR3 spells CASRVPGLSAGEQFF. Written as DNA, the CDR3 is TGTGCCAGCAGGGTACCGGGCCTATCGGCGGGTGAGCAGTTCTTC.

This clone was found a few times. The CDR3 region is CASARFGANTEAFF. Here the CDR3 DNA reads TGTGCCAGCGCCCGATTTGGGGCGAACACTGAAGCTTTCTTT. The chain employs TRBV6-5 and TRBJ1-1; the D gene is possibly TRBD1 (5 bases). V shed 8 bases and J shed 1 base, with 14 bases lying between them. Germline V gene lookup returns CDR1 MNHEY and CDR2 SVGAGI. CDR3 size: 14 residues.

This sequence joins TRBV3-1 (or the pseudogene TRBV3-2) and TRBJ1-2; 7 positions agree with TRBD1. The CDR3 spans 14 residues. V shed 6 bases, J shed 7 bases, and the junction held 11 bases outside the gene matches. Germline V gene lookup returns CDR1 LGHDT and CDR2 YNNKEL (reference sequence). CDR3 in DNA: TGTGCCAGCAGACCCGGGACAGACCTCTCTGGCTACACCTTC. This codes for CASRPGTDLSGYTF.

The V call is TRBV29-1, the J call TRBJ1-3; no clear D gene. The CDR3 spans 13 residues. CDR1 is SQVTM and CDR2 is ANQGSEA in the germline V gene. V lost 6 bases and J 5 bases, leaving 14 bases between the germline ends. CDR3 bases: TGCAGCGTGACGGAGAGAACCCGAAACACCATATATTTT. Translated: CSVTERTRNTIYF. Looking up the rest from reference TRBV29-1 and TRBJ1-3 gives the full variable domain: SAVISQKPSRDICQRGTSLTIQCQVDSQVTMMFWYRQQPGQSLTLIATANQGSEATYESGFVIDKFPISRPNLTFSTLTVSNMSPEDSSIYLCSVTERTRNTIYFGEGSWLTVV.

The rearrangement uses TRBV10-3 and TRBJ2-2; perhaps D is TRBD1 or TRBD2 (5 bases each). The CDR3 runs 16 residues. Germline values: CDR1 ENHRY, CDR2 SYGVKD. Trimming took off 0 bases at V and 0 bases at J, with 8 bases between the two ends. The CDR3 region has the DNA TGTGCCATCAGTGAGTCGGGGACGCCGAACACCGGGGAGCTGTTTTTT. This translates into CAISESGTPNTGELFF.

V is TRBV5-4 and J is TRBJ2-3, with a possible D match to TRBD1 (5 bases). The V end was cut by 4 bases, the J end by 5 bases, with 14 bases between. CDR1 is SGHNT, CDR2 YYREEE, per germline (reference sequence). There are 14 residues in the CDR3. CDR3 in amino acids: CASSLTLGEDTQYF. Here the CDR3 DNA reads TGTGCCAGCAGCCTGACCCTAGGGGAAGATACGCAGTATTTT.

The rearrangement links TRBV4-1 to TRBJ2-3; 10 nucleotides align to TRBD2. The ends lost 0 bases at V and 4 bases at J; junction bases unmatched: 22. Germline V CDR1 and CDR2: MGHRA, YSYEKL. CDR3 length equals 22 residues. CDR3 nucleotide sequence: TGCGCCAGCAGCCAAGAGTTCCCTACTAGCGGGGTCATCAATCCCTTGCCAGATACGCAGTATTTT. This translates into CASSQEFPTSGVINPLPDTQYF.

The rearrangement links TRBV5-6 to TRBJ2-1; D gene unclear. The ends were cut back, 2 bases at V and 1 base at J, with 10 bases in the middle. CDR3 length: 15 amino acids. CDR1 and CDR2 from the germline V gene are SGHDT and YYEEEE. CDR3 residues: CASSLAARSYNEQFF. As DNA, the CDR3 is TGTGCCAGCAGCTTAGCCGCCAGATCCTACAATGAGCAGTTCTTC.

CDR3 protein: CASSDGGPVPHF. DNA for the CDR3: TGTGCCAGCTCTGACGGCGGACCGGTTCCGCATTTT. The chain couples TRBV18 to TRBJ1-5, with no clear D. The CDR3 is 12 amino acids. In germline, CDR1 is KGHSH, CDR2 LQKENI. The ends were cut back, 6 bases at V and 15 bases at J, with 18 bases in the middle.

This clone has a single count. The genes are TRBV7-2 and TRBJ2-1; no firm D call. Trimming shortened V by 3 bases and J by 7 bases, and 7 bases separated the two germline ends. Germline CDR1 and CDR2: SGHTA and FQGNSA. CDR3 length equals 12 residues. CDR3 amino acids: CASSFTWNEQFF. DNA for the CDR3: TGTGCCAGCAGCTTCACTTGGAATGAGCAGTTCTTC.

The chain carries TRBV7-9 and TRBJ1-4; unclear D gene. CDR3 length: 13 amino acids. Germline loops: CDR1 SEHNR, CDR2 FQNEAQ (reference sequence). V gave up 5 bases and J gave up 7 bases, with 11 bases separating them. The CDR3 sequence: CASSGTWGEKLFF. DNA of the CDR3: TGTGCCAGCAGCGGAACATGGGGTGAAAAACTGTTTTTT.

This clone was observed a handful of times. The chain combines TRBV5-5 with TRBJ1-1; the D gene is possibly TRBD1 (5 bases). Germline V lookup: CDR1 SGHKS, CDR2 YYEKEE (reference sequence). The CDR3 extends over 13 amino acids. Deletions cut 0 bases from V and 3 bases from J, with 6 bases between. In DNA form, the CDR3 reads TGTGCCAGCAGCTTGGTAGGGGACACTGAAGCTTTCTTT. It specifies CASSLVGDTEAFF.

The chain employs TRBV2 and TRBJ2-2, with TRBD2 matching 9 bases. J lost 0 bases, V lost 7 bases, and 9 bases had no gene match. The length of the CDR3 is 17 residues. Germline V gene data show CDR1 as SNHLY and CDR2 as FYNNEI. As DNA, the CDR3 is TGTGCCAGCAAACGGACCAGCGGGGGGACGAACACCGGGGAGCTGTTTTTT. Amino acid sequence: CASKRTSGGTNTGELFF.

The chain uses TRBV11-3 and TRBJ2-1; 10 nucleotides agree with TRBD2. The germline V gene has CDR1 SGHNT and CDR2 YENEEA. The length of the CDR3 is 15 residues. The J segment lost 7 bases and the V segment lost 2 bases, leaving 5 bases of the junction unmatched. The CDR3 DNA reads as TGTGCCAGCAGCTTACTAGCGGGGGCATCAAATGAGCAGTTCTTC. This encodes CASSLLAGASNEQFF.

The chain couples TRBV7-2 to TRBJ2-5, with unresolved D. Trimming left V 2 bases short and J 5 bases short, with 12 bases between. Germline assignment: CDR1 SGHTA and CDR2 FQGNSA. The length of the CDR3 is 14 residues. The CDR3 reads CASSLSPGAETQYF. The CDR3 DNA reads as TGTGCCAGCAGCTTAAGCCCGGGCGCCGAGACCCAGTACTTC. The full variable domain, its missing parts supplied by reference TRBV7-2 and TRBJ2-5, is GAGVSQSPSNKVTEKGKDVELRCDPISGHTALYWYRQSLGQGLEFLIYFQGNSAPDKSGLPSDRFSAERTGGSVSTLTIQRTQQEDSAVYLCASSLSPGAETQYFGPGTRLLVL.

J is TRBJ2-5 and V is TRBV11-1; tentatively, D is TRBD1 (6 bases). The CDR3 spans 15 residues. In germline, CDR1 is SGHAT, CDR2 FQDESV (reference sequence). V was cut by 7 bases and J by 3 bases, with 18 bases left in between. For the CDR3, the DNA is TGTGCCAGCACCCCTCAGGGGAAGGTGGAAGAGACCCAGTACTTC. Translated, it gives CASTPQGKVEETQYF. The variable domain in full, with the rest retrieved from reference TRBV11-1 and TRBJ2-5, is EAEVAQSPRYKITEKSQAVAFWCDPISGHATLYWYRQILGQGPELLVQFQDESVVDDSQLPKDRFSAERLKGVDSTLKIQPAELGDSAMYLCASTPQGKVEETQYFGPGTRLLVL.

The chain recombines TRBV7-9 with TRBJ2-1; possible D gene TRBD2, 6 bases. The ends were cut back, 2 bases at V and 6 bases at J, with 8 bases in the middle. This CDR3 contains 13 residues. The germline gives CDR1 SEHNR, CDR2 FQNEAQ (reference sequence). This CDR3 reads CASSLPGLNEQFF. CDR3 DNA sequence: TGTGCCAGCAGCTTACCGGGACTCAATGAGCAGTTCTTC. The full variable domain, in which reference TRBV7-9 and TRBJ2-1 provide the parts outside the CDR3, is DTGVSQNPRHKITKRGQNVTFRCDPISEHNRLYWYRQTLGQGPEFLTYFQNEAQLEKSRLLSDRFSAERPKGSFSTLEIQRTEQGDSAMYLCASSLPGLNEQFFGPGTRLTVL.